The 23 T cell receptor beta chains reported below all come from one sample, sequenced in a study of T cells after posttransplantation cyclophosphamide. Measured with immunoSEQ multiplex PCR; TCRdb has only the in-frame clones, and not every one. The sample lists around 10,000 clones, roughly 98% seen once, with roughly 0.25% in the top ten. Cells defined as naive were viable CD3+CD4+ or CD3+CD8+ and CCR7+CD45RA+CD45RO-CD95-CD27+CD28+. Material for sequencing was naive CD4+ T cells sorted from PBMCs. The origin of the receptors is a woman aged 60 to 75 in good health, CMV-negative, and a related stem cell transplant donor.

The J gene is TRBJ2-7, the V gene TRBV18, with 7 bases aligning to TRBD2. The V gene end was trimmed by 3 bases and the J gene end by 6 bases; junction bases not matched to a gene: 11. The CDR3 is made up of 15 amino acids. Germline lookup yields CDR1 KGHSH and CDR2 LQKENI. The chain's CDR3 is CASSPLTAGVVEQYF. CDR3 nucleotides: TGTGCCAGCTCACCCCTAACGGCGGGGGTTGTCGAGCAGTACTTC.

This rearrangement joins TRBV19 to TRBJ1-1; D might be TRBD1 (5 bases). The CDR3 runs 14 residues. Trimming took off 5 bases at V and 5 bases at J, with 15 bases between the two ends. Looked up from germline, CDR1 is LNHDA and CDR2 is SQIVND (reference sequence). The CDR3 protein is CASSLTGAATEAFF. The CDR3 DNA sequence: TGTGCCAGTAGTCTAACAGGTGCGGCGACTGAAGCTTTCTTT.

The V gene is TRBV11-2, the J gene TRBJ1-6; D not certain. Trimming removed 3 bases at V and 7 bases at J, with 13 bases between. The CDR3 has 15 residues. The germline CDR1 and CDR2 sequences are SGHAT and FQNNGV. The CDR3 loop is CASSFFGSVNSPLHF. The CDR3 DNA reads TGTGCCAGCAGCTTCTTCGGGAGTGTGAATTCACCCCTCCACTTT.

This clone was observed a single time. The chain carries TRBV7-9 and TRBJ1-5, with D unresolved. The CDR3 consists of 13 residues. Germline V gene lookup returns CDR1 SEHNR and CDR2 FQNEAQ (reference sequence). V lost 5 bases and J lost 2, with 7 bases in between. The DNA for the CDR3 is TGTGCCAGCAGCGCGGCAGGCAATCAGCCCCAGCATTTT. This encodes CASSAAGNQPQHF.

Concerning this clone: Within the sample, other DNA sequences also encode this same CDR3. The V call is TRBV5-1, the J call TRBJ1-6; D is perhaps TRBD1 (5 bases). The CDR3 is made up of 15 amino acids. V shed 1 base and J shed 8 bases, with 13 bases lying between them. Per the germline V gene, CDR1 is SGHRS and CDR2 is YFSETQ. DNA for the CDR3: TGCGCCAGCAGCTTGATCCGGGGGGGGGATTCACCCCTCCACTTT. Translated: CASSLIRGGDSPLHF. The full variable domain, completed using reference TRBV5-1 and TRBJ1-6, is KAGVTQTPRYLIKTRGQQVTLSCSPISGHRSVSWYQQTPGQGLQFLFEYFSETQRNKGNFPGRFSGRQFSNSRSEMNVSTLELGDSALYLCASSLIRGGDSPLHFGNGTRLTVT.

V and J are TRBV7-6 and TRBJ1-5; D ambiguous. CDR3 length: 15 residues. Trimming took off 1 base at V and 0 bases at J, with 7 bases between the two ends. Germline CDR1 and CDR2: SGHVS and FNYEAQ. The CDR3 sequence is CASSLVSGSNQPQHF. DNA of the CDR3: TGTGCCAGCAGCTTAGTTTCCGGTAGCAATCAGCCCCAGCATTTT.

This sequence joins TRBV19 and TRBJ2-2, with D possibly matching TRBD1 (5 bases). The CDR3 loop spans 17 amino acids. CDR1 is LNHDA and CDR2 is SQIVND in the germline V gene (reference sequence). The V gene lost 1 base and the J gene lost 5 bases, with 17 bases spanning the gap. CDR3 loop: CASSIGVRGLGTGELFF. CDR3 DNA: TGTGCCAGTAGTATAGGAGTTAGGGGCCTGGGGACCGGGGAGCTGTTTTTT.

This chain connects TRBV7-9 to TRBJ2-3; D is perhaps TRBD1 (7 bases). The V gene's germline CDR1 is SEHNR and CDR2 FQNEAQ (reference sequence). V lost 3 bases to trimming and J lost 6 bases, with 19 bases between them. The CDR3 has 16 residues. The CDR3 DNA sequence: TGTGCCAGCAGCTTCCCCCCAGGGGGGAGGAGCGATACGCAGTATTTT. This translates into CASSFPPGGRSDTQYF.

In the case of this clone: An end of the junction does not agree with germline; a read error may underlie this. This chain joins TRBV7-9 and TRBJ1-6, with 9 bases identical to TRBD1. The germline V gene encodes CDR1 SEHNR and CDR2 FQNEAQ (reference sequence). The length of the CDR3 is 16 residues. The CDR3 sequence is CANSVFAGQGNSPLHF. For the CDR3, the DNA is TGTGCCAACAGCGTATTCGCGGGACAGGGCAATTCACCCCTCCACTTT.

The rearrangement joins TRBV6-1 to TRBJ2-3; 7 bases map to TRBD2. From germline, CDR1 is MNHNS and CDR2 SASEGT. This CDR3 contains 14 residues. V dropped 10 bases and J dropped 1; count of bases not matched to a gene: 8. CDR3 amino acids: CATAVAGGTDTQYF. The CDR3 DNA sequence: TGTGCCACCGCTGTGGCGGGGGGCACAGATACGCAGTATTTT.

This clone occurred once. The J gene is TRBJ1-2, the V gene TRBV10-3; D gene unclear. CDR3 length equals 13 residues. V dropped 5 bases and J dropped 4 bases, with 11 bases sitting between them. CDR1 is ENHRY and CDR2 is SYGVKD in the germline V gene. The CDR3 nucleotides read TGTGCCATCAGTCCACCTACCGGCTATGGCTACACCTTC. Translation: CAISPPTGYGYTF.

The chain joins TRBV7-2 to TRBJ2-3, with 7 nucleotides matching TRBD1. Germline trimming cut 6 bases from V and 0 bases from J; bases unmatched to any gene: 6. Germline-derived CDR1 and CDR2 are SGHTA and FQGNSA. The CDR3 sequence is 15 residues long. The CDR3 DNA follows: TGTGCCAGCAGGCGGCAGGGGGTAAGCACAGATACGCAGTATTTT. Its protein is CASRRQGVSTDTQYF. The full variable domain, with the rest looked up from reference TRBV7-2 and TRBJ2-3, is GAGVSQSPSNKVTEKGKDVELRCDPISGHTALYWYRQSLGQGLEFLIYFQGNSAPDKSGLPSDRFSAERTGGSVSTLTIQRTQQEDSAVYLCASRRQGVSTDTQYFGPGTRLTVL.

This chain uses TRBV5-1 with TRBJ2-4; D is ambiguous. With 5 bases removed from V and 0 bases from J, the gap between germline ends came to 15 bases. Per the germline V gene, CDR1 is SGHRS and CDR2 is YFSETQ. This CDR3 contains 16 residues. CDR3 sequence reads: CASSPGLNLAKNIQYF. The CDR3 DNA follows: TGCGCCAGCAGTCCTGGGCTGAACTTAGCCAAAAACATTCAGTACTTC. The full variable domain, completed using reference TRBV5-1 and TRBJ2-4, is KAGVTQTPRYLIKTRGQQVTLSCSPISGHRSVSWYQQTPGQGLQFLFEYFSETQRNKGNFPGRFSGRQFSNSRSEMNVSTLELGDSALYLCASSPGLNLAKNIQYFGAGTRLSVL.

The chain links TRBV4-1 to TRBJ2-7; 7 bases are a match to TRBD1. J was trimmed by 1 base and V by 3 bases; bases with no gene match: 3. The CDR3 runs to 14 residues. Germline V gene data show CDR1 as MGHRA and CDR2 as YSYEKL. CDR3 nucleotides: TGCGCCAGCAGCCAGACAGGGAATTCCTACGAGCAGTACTTC. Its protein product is CASSQTGNSYEQYF.

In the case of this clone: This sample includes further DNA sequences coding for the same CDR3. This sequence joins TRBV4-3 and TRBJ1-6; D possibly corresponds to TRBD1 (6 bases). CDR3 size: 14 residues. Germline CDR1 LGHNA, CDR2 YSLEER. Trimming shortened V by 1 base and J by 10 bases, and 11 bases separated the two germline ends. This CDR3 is CASSQVRGNSPLHF. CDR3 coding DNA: TGCGCCAGCAGCCAAGTTAGGGGGAACTCACCCCTCCACTTT.

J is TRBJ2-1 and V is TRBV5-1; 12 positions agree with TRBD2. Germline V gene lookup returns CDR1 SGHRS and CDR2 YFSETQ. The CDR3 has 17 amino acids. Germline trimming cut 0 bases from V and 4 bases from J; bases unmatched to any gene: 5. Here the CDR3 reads CASSLATLAGGYNEQFF. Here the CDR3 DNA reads TGCGCCAGCAGCTTGGCCACTCTAGCGGGAGGGTACAATGAGCAGTTCTTC.

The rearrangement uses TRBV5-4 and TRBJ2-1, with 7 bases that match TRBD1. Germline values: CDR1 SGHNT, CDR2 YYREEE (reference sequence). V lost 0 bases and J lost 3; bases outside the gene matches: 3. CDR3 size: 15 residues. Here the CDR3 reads CASSLDRGVYNEQFF. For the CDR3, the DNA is TGTGCCAGCAGCTTGGACAGGGGCGTCTACAATGAGCAGTTCTTC.

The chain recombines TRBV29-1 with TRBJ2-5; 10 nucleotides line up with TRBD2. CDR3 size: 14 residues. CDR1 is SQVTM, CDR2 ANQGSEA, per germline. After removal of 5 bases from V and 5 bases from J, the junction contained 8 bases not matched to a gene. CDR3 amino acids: CSVKGTSAWETQYF. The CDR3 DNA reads TGCAGCGTTAAGGGGACTAGCGCTTGGGAGACCCAGTACTTC.

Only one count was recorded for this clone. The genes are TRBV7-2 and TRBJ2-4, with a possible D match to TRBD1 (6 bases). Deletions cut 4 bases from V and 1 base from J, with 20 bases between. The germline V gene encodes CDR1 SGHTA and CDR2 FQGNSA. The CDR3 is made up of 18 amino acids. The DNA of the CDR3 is TGTGCCAGCAGCTCCCTCTTGGCAGGGGATGGGGCCAAAAACATTCAGTACTTC. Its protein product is CASSSLLAGDGAKNIQYF.

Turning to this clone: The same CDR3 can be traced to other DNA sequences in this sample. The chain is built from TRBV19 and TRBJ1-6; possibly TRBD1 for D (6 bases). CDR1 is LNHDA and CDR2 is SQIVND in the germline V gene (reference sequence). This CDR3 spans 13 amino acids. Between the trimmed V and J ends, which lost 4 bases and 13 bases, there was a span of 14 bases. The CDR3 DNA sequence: TGTGCCAGTAGTACAACAGGGAACTCCCCCCTCCACTTT. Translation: CASSTTGNSPLHF.

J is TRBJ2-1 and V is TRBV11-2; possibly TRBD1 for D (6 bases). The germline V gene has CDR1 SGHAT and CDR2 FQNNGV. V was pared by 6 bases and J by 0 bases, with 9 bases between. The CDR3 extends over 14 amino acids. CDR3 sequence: CASRGQRSYNEQFF. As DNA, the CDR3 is TGTGCCAGCAGAGGACAGCGCTCCTACAATGAGCAGTTCTTC.

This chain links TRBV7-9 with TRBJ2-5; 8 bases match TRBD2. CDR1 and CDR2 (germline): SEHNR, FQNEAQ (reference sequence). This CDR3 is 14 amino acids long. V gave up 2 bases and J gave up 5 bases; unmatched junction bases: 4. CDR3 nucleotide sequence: TGTGCCAGCAGCTTAATTAGCGGGAAGGAGACCCAGTACTTC. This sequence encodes CASSLISGKETQYF.

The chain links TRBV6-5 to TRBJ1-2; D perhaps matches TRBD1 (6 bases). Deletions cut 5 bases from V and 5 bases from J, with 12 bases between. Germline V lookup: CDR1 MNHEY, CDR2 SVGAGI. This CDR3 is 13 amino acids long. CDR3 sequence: CASSPGHLYGYTF. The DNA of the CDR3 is TGTGCCAGCAGTCCGGGACACCTTTATGGCTACACCTTC.